The 27 T cell receptor beta chains in this list originate from one sample, sequenced in a study of beta chain features in type 1 diabetes. Reverse transcribing all isolated RNA meant expressed TCRB transcripts were sequenced. Produced via immunoSEQ multiplex PCR; TCRdb's table is partial and in-frame only. This table holds around 430,000 clones, approximately 30% found once. The specimen sequenced was naive CD4+ T cells from blood. The source of these receptors is a young man in good health.

The chain combines TRBV7-2 with TRBJ2-7, with 8 positions matching TRBD1. The ends lost 5 bases at V and 0 bases at J; junction bases unmatched: 6. The CDR3 is 15 residues long. The germline gives CDR1 SGHTA, CDR2 FQGNSA. The CDR3 spells CASSQDRASSYEQYF. The CDR3, as DNA: TGTGCCAGCAGCCAGGACAGGGCCAGCTCCTACGAGCAGTACTTC. The variable domain in full, completed from reference TRBV7-2 and TRBJ2-7, reads GAGVSQSPSNKVTEKGKDVELRCDPISGHTALYWYRQSLGQGLEFLIYFQGNSAPDKSGLPSDRFSAERTGGSVSTLTIQRTQQEDSAVYLCASSQDRASSYEQYFGPGTRLTVT.

The chain links TRBV7-9 to TRBJ2-1; 8 positions match TRBD2. The V and J ends lost 0 bases and 2 bases, in that order; junction bases with no gene match: 3. Germline V gene sequence: CDR1 SEHNR, CDR2 FQNEAQ (reference sequence). The CDR3 has 16 residues. DNA of the CDR3: TGTGCCAGCAGCTTAGCACTAGCGGTTACCTACAATGAGCAGTTCTTC. This gives the protein CASSLALAVTYNEQFF.

The gene calls are TRBV7-2 and TRBJ2-1; no reliable D call. CDR1 is SGHTA and CDR2 is FQGNSA in the germline V gene. V shed 1 base and J shed 1 base, with 8 bases lying between them. The CDR3 runs 15 residues. Here the CDR3 reads CASSLVLLSYNEQFF. DNA for the CDR3: TGTGCCAGCAGCTTAGTCCTACTATCCTACAATGAGCAGTTCTTC.

This clone was detected only a few times. V gene TRBV7-8 combines with J gene TRBJ2-7; D ambiguous. CDR3 length: 14 amino acids. Germline assignment: CDR1 SGHVS and CDR2 FQNEAQ. Trimming cost V 1 base and J 6 bases, with 13 bases left between them. For the CDR3, the DNA is TGTGCCAGCAGCTTAGTTCTCGGTTCTGGCGAGCAGTACTTC. Amino acids: CASSLVLGSGEQYF.

This chain links TRBV29-1 with TRBJ2-1, with 8 bases aligning to TRBD1. J was trimmed by 4 bases and V by 4 bases; bases with no gene match: 6. Germline CDR1 SQVTM, CDR2 ANQGSEA. This CDR3 is built from 14 residues. The CDR3 reads CSVASGTGYNEQFF. CDR3 in DNA: TGCAGCGTTGCCTCCGGGACAGGATACAATGAGCAGTTCTTC.

This clone showed up just a few times. The genes are TRBV11-2 and TRBJ2-3, with D tentatively TRBD2 (5 bases). The length of the CDR3 is 14 residues. Germline V lookup: CDR1 SGHAT, CDR2 FQNNGV. Trimming shortened V by 5 bases and J by 0 bases, and 9 bases separated the two germline ends. The CDR3 DNA sequence: TGTGCCAGCAGCAGGACGGGAAGCACAGATACGCAGTATTTT. Amino acids: CASSRTGSTDTQYF.

V is TRBV6-5 and J is TRBJ2-7, with unresolved D. This CDR3 spans 12 amino acids. V lost 6 bases and J lost 1, with 7 bases in between. Germline CDR1 MNHEY, CDR2 SVGAGI. This CDR3 is CASRDTSYEQYF. CDR3 coding DNA: TGTGCCAGCAGAGACACGTCCTACGAGCAGTACTTC.

The sample holds a few counts of this clone. The V and J genes are TRBV30 and TRBJ2-1; no firm D call. Germline-derived CDR1 and CDR2 are GTSNPN and SVGIG (reference sequence). The V and J ends lost 1 base and 8 bases respectively, with 15 bases between them. The CDR3 has 14 amino acids. CDR3 nucleotide sequence: TGTGCCTGGAGTGCCGGGCTCCAATGGTATGAGCAGTTCTTC. Its protein product is CAWSAGLQWYEQFF.

This clone appeared a few times. The chain has TRBV25-1 and TRBJ2-6; no firm D call. V lost 4 bases and J 2 bases, leaving 9 bases between the germline ends. CDR1 MGHDK and CDR2 SYGVNS come from the germline V gene. This CDR3 contains 15 residues. The CDR3 sequence is CASSGIKPGANVLTF. The DNA of the CDR3 is TGTGCCAGCAGTGGGATCAAGCCTGGGGCCAACGTCCTGACTTTC.

This clone came up a few times. The chain uses TRBV7-2 and TRBJ2-7; TRBD1 matches 7 bases. The CDR3 spans 14 residues. The germline V gene encodes CDR1 SGHTA and CDR2 FQGNSA. V shed 0 bases, J shed 3 bases, and the junction held 2 bases outside the gene matches. Here the CDR3 reads CASSLAGTDYEQYF. The CDR3 bases are TGTGCCAGCAGCTTAGCCGGGACAGACTACGAGCAGTACTTC.

The chain combines TRBV30 with TRBJ1-5; unclear D gene. Germline values: CDR1 GTSNPN, CDR2 SVGIG (reference sequence). The CDR3 has 13 amino acids. V shed 1 base and J shed 5 bases, with 9 bases lying between them. The DNA for the CDR3 is TGTGCCTGGAGTGCCCGGGCGGATCAGCCCCAGCATTTT. As protein: CAWSARADQPQHF.

The chain links TRBV29-1 to TRBJ1-1, with a possible D match to TRBD1 (5 bases). The germline V and J ends were trimmed by 4 bases and 5 bases, with 14 bases remaining between them. Germline-derived CDR1 and CDR2 are SQVTM and ANQGSEA. The CDR3 loop spans 13 amino acids. In DNA form, the CDR3 reads TGCAGCGTTGCCCGGGGCTCCGGGACTGAAGCTTTCTTT. Amino acids: CSVARGSGTEAFF.

This chain joins TRBV6-5 and TRBJ1-5, with 8 bases matching TRBD1. CDR1 and CDR2 (germline): MNHEY, SVGAGI. This CDR3 has 13 residues. V lost 9 bases, J lost 6 bases, and 7 bases stayed unmatched. The CDR3 nucleotides read TGTGCCAGTCGCCGGGACAGGTCTCAGCCCCAGCATTTT. Translation gives CASRRDRSQPQHF.

The chain carries TRBV1 and TRBJ1-3. TRBV1 is described as a pseudogene. This CDR3 has 18 residues. The CDR3 protein is CTSSQKSGGRISGNTIYF. CDR3 bases: TGCACCAGCAGCCAAAAATCCGGGGGACGGATCTCTGGAAACACCATATATTTT.

The chain carries TRBV7-9 and TRBJ1-2; D is ambiguous. Trimming removed 4 bases from V and 4 bases from J, with 13 bases in between. Germline lookup yields CDR1 SEHNR and CDR2 FQNEAQ (reference sequence). The CDR3 length is 14 residues. The CDR3 sequence is CASSSTGRAYGYTF. CDR3 in DNA: TGTGCCAGCAGCTCGACGGGGAGGGCCTATGGCTACACCTTC.

Worth noting for this clone: This same CDR3 is encoded by further DNA sequences in the sample. The chain uses TRBV7-2 and TRBJ2-7; D unresolved. The ends were cut back, 4 bases at V and 3 bases at J, with 4 bases in the middle. The CDR3 has 11 amino acids. Germline V lookup: CDR1 SGHTA, CDR2 FQGNSA. In DNA form, the CDR3 reads TGTGCCAGCAGCTATAACTACGAGCAGTACTTC. Translated, it gives CASSYNYEQYF. The variable domain in full, with the rest retrieved from reference TRBV7-2 and TRBJ2-7, is GAGVSQSPSNKVTEKGKDVELRCDPISGHTALYWYRQSLGQGLEFLIYFQGNSAPDKSGLPSDRFSAERTGGSVSTLTIQRTQQEDSAVYLCASSYNYEQYFGPGTRLTVT.

The CDR3 region is CASSLAGLGETQYF. The DNA of the CDR3 is TGTGCCAGCAGTTTAGCGGGACTAGGCGAGACCCAGTACTTC. The chain couples TRBV28 to TRBJ2-5, with TRBD2 identical over 8 bases. The CDR3 runs to 14 residues. Losses at the gene ends were 2 bases for V and 5 bases for J; bases not matched to a gene: 4. The germline V gene encodes CDR1 MDHEN and CDR2 SYDVKM.

The gene calls are TRBV2 and TRBJ2-7; D possibly uses TRBD1 or TRBD2 (5 bases each). Trimming took 6 bases from V and 3 from J, leaving 18 bases between them. This CDR3 contains 15 residues. Germline V gene data show CDR1 as SNHLY and CDR2 as FYNNEI. The CDR3 is CASRGVIQVNYEQYF. The CDR3 coding sequence is TGTGCCAGCAGGGGGGTAATACAAGTTAACTACGAGCAGTACTTC. Complete variable domain (other parts from reference TRBV2 and TRBJ2-7): EPEVTQTPSHQVTQMGQEVILRCVPISNHLYFYWYRQILGQKVEFLVSFYNNEISEKSEIFDDQFSVERPDGSNFTLKIRSTKLEDSAMYFCASRGVIQVNYEQYFGPGTRLTVT.

This clone was recorded a few times. The V call is TRBV14, the J call TRBJ2-7; no clear D gene. Germline CDR1 reads SGHDN; CDR2 reads FVKESK. This CDR3 has 14 amino acids. The ends were cut back, 3 bases at V and 2 bases at J, with 11 bases in the middle. The CDR3 bases are TGTGCCAGCAGCCATCTGGGGATCGCCTACGAGCAGTACTTC. Its translation: CASSHLGIAYEQYF.

This clone was recorded a few times. This rearrangement joins TRBV29-1 to TRBJ2-7; D remains ambiguous. V lost 5 bases and J lost 2, with 10 bases in between. This CDR3 comprises 12 residues. Germline-derived CDR1 and CDR2 are SQVTM and ANQGSEA. CDR3 DNA sequence: TGCAGCGTTATGCTGGGTACCTACGAGCAGTACTTC. It yields the protein CSVMLGTYEQYF.

In its sample, this clone was seen a few times. The chain couples TRBV29-1 to TRBJ2-2, with no clear D. The germline V and J ends were trimmed by 4 bases and 5 bases, with 8 bases remaining between them. The CDR3 is 12 residues long. Germline V gene lookup returns CDR1 SQVTM and CDR2 ANQGSEA. The DNA of the CDR3 is TGCAGCGTTGCTAGGGTGACCGGGGAGCTGTTTTTT. It codes for CSVARVTGELFF.

This sequence joins TRBV5-4 and TRBJ2-5; D not certain. Germline values: CDR1 SGHNT, CDR2 YYREEE (reference sequence). Trimming left V 0 bases short and J 5 bases short, with 14 bases between. This CDR3 has 15 residues. Here the CDR3 reads CASSLGFSQEETQYF. DNA for the CDR3: TGTGCCAGCAGCTTGGGTTTTTCCCAGGAGGAGACCCAGTACTTC.

The chain has TRBV30 and TRBJ2-5, with 9 bases identical to TRBD2. J gave up 6 bases and V 2 bases, and 7 bases lay outside the gene matches. The CDR3 runs 14 residues. Looked up from germline, CDR1 is GTSNPN and CDR2 is SVGIG (reference sequence). Written as DNA, the CDR3 is TGTGCCTGGAGTTTTAGCGGGAGTGGTAAGACCCAGTACTTC. Its protein product is CAWSFSGSGKTQYF.

This clone turned up a few times. The same CDR3 arises from other DNA sequences in this sample as well. This chain joins TRBV13 and TRBJ2-3, with no clear D. The CDR3 loop spans 11 amino acids. V was trimmed by 4 bases and J by 3 bases, leaving 2 bases between them. The V gene's germline CDR1 is PRHDT and CDR2 FYEKMQ (reference sequence). The CDR3 loop is CASSSTDTQYF. The CDR3 DNA reads as TGTGCCAGCAGCTCAACAGATACGCAGTATTTT.

This clone has a handful of counts. CDR3 protein: CASSFDRVWGNEQFF. In DNA, the CDR3 is TGTGCCAGCAGTTTTGACAGGGTCTGGGGAAATGAGCAGTTCTTC. The chain recombines TRBV2 with TRBJ2-1, with 7 bases that match TRBD1. CDR1 and CDR2 from the germline V gene are SNHLY and FYNNEI. This CDR3 has 15 residues. V lost 5 bases to trimming and J lost 7 bases; unmatched junction nucleotides: 11. The full variable domain, with the rest looked up from reference TRBV2 and TRBJ2-1, is EPEVTQTPSHQVTQMGQEVILRCVPISNHLYFYWYRQILGQKVEFLVSFYNNEISEKSEIFDDQFSVERPDGSNFTLKIRSTKLEDSAMYFCASSFDRVWGNEQFFGPGTRLTVL.

This rearrangement joins TRBV7-9 to TRBJ2-7; a possible D gene is TRBD1 (5 bases). The CDR3 runs to 12 residues. The germline V gene has CDR1 SEHNR and CDR2 FQNEAQ (reference sequence). V was pared by 3 bases and J by 6 bases, with 9 bases between. The CDR3 nucleotides are TGTGCCAGCAGCTTCCGGCAGGGCGAGCAGTACTTC. Translating gives CASSFRQGEQYF.

The V call is TRBV30, the J call TRBJ2-3, with D possibly TRBD2 on 5 matching bases. The CDR3 consists of 15 residues. Per germline, CDR1 GTSNPN and CDR2 SVGIG (reference sequence). V lost 1 base and J 0 bases, leaving 11 bases between the germline ends. Here the CDR3 reads CAWSDTRASTDTQYF. The CDR3 nucleotides read TGTGCCTGGAGTGATACTAGAGCGAGCACAGATACGCAGTATTTT.